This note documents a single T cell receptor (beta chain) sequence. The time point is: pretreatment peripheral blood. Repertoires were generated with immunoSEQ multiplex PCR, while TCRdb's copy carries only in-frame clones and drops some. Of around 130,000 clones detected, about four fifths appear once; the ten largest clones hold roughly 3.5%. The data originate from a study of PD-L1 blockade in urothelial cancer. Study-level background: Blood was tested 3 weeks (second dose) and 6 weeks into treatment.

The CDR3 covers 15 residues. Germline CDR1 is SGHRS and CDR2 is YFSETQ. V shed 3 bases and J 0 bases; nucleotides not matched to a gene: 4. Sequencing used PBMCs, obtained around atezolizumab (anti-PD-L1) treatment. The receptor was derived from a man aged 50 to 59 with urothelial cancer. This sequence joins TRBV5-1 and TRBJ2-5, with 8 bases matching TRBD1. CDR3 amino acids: CASSSDRVYQETQYF. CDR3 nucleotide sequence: TGCGCCAGCAGCTCGGACAGGGTGTACCAAGAGACCCAGTACTTC.